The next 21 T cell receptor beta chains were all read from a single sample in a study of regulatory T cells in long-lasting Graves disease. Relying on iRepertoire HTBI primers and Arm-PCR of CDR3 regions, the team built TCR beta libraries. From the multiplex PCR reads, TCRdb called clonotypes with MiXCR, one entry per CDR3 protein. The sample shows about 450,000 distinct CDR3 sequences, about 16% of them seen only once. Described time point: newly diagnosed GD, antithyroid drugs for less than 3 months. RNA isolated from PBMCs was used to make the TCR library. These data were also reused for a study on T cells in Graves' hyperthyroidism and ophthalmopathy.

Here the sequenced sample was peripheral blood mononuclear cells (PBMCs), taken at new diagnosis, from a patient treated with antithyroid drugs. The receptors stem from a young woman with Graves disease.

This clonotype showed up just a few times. The CDR3 is CATSRDFVDIKNPLSGNTIYF. The CDR3, as DNA: TGTGCCACCAGCAGAGACTTCGTGGACATAAAGAATCCCCTCTCTGGAAACACCATATATTTT. The V and J genes are TRBV15 and TRBJ1-3; weak D call: TRBD1 (5 bases). Trimming took off 0 bases at V and 0 bases at J, with 24 bases between the two ends. Germline CDR1 reads LNHNV; CDR2 reads YYDKDF (reference sequence). This CDR3 is 21 amino acids long.

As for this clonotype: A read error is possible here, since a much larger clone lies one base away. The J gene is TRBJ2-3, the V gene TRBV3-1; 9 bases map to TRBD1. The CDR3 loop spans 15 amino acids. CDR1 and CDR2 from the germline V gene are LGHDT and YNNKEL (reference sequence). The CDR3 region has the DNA TGTACCAGCTCCCCCCCGGGACAGGGAACAGATACGCAGTATTTT. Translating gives CTSSPPGQGTDTQYF.

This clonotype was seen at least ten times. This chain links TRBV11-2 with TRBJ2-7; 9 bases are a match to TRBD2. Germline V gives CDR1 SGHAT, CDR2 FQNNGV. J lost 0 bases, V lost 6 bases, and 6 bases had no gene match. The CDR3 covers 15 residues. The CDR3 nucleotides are TGTGCCAGCAGTCCCGCAGCGGGAGGCTCCTACGAGCAGTACTTC. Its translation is CASSPAAGGSYEQYF.

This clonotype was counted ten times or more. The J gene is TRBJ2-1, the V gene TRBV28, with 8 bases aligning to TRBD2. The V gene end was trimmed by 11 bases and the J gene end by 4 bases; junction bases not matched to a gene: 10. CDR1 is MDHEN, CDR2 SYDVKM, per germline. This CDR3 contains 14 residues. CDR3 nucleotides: TGTGCCGGATCGGGGGGGCGGCGATACAATGAGCAGTTCTTC. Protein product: CAGSGGRRYNEQFF.

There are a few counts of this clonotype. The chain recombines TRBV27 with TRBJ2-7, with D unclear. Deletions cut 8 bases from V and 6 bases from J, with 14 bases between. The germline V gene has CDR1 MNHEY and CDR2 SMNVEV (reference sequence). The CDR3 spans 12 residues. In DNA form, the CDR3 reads TGTGCCAGCGCAAGGTCTAGGGTCGAGCAGTACTTC. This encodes CASARSRVEQYF.

CDR3 DNA sequence: TGTGCCTCCCGACCCGTAGATACGCAGTATTTT. Its protein is CASRPVDTQYF. The chain combines TRBV30 with TRBJ2-3; D remains ambiguous. Between the trimmed V and J ends, which lost 7 bases and 5 bases, there was a span of 10 bases. The germline V gene has CDR1 GTSNPN and CDR2 SVGIG (reference sequence). There are 11 residues in the CDR3.

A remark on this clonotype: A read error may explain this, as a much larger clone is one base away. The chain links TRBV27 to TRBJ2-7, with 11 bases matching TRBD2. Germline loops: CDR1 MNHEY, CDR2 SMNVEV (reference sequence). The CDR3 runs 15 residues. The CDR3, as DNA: TGTGTCAGCAGTCTCGGGGTAGCGGGAGGGGGAGAGCAGTACTTC. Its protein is CVSSLGVAGGGEQYF.

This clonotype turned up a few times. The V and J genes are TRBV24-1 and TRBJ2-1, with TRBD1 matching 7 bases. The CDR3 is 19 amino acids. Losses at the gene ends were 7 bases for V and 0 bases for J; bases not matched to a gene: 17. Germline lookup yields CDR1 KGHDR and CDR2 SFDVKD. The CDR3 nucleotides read TGTGCCACCAGCGACAGGGTCATCGTAGGCAAGAGCTCCTACAATGAGCAGTTCTTC. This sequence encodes CATSDRVIVGKSSYNEQFF.

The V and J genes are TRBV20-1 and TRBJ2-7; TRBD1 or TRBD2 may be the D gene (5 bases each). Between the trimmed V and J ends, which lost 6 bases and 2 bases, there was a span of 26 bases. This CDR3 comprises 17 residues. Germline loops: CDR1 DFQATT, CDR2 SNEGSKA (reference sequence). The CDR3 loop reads CSAPPGTNLPRAYEQYF. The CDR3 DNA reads TGCAGTGCCCCCCCCGGGACCAACCTCCCTCGGGCCTACGAGCAGTACTTC.

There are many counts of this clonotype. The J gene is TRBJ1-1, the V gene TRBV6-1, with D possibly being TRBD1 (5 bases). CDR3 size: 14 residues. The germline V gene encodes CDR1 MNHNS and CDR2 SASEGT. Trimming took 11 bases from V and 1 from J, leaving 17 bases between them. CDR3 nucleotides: TGTGCCTCCATGAGGGACTGGGGGAACACTGAAGCTTTCTTT. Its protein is CASMRDWGNTEAFF.

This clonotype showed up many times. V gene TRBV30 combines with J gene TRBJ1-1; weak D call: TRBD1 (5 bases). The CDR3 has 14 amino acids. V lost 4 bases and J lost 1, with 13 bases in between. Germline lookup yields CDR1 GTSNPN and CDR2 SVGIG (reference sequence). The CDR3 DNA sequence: TGTGCCTGGAAGGCGGCAGGGCAGAACACTGAAGCTTTCTTT. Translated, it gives CAWKAAGQNTEAFF.

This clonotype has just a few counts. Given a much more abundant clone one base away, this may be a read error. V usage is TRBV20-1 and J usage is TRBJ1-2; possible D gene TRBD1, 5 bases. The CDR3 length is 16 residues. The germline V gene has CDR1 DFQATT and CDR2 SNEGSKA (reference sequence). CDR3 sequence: CSARDRGSGRAQGCTF. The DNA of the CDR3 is TGCAGTGCTAGAGATAGGGGCTCCGGCAGGGCGCAGGGCTGCACCTTC.

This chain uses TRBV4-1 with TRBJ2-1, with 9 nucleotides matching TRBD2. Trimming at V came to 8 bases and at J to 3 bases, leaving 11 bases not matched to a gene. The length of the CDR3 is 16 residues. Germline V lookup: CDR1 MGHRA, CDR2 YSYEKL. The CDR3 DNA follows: TGCGCCAGCTCGGGGGGCGGGAGGGCCTTCTACAATGAGCAGTTCTTC. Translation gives CASSGGGRAFYNEQFF.

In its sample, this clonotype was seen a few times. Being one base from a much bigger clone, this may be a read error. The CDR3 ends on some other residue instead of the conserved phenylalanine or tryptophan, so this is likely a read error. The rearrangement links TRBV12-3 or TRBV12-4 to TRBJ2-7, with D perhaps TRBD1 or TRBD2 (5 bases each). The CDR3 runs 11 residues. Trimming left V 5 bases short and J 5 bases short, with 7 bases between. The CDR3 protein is CASSRGDEQYL. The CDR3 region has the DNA TGTGCCAGCAGTAGAGGGGACGAGCAGTACTTA.

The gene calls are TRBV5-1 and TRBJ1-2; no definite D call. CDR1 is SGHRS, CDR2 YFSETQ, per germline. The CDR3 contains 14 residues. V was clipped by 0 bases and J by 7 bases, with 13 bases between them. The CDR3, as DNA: TGCGCCAGCAGCTTGGATGCTTCGTTCGGTGGCTACACCTTC. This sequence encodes CASSLDASFGGYTF.

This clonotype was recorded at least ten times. CDR3 in DNA: TGTGCCAGCAGCCCCGGGGCGAGCACAGATACGCAGTATTTT. Its protein is CASSPGASTDTQYF. The rearrangement links TRBV18 to TRBJ2-3; TRBD1 or TRBD2 may be the D gene (5 bases each). The CDR3 sequence is 14 residues long. Germline CDR1 and CDR2: KGHSH and LQKENI. Deletions cut 8 bases from V and 0 bases from J, with 12 bases between.

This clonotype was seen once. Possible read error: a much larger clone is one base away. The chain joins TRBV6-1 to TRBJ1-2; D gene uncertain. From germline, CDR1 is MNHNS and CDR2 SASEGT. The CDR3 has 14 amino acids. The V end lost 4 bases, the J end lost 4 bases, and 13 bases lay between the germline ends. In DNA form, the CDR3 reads TGTGCCAGCAGTGGCAACCAGGATTGCTATGGCTACACCTTC. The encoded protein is CASSGNQDCYGYTF.

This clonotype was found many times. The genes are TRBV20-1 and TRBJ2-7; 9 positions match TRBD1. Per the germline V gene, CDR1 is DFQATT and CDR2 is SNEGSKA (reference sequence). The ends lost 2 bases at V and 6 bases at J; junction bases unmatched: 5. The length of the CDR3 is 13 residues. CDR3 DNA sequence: TGCAGTGCTAGAATGACAGGGGGTGGCGAGCAGTACTTC. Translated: CSARMTGGGEQYF.

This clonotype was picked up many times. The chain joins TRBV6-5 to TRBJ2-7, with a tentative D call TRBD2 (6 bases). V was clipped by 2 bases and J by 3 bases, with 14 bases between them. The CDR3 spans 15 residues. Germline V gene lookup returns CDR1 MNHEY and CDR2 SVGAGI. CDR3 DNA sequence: TGTGCCAGCAGTTACGGGACTCGGGCCCTCTACGAGCAGTACTTC. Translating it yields CASSYGTRALYEQYF.

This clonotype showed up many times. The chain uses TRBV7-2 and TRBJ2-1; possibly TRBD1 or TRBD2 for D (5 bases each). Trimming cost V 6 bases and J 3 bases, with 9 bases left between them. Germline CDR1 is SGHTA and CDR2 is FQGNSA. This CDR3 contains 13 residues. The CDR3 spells CASSGTVYNEQFF. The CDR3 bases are TGTGCCAGCAGTGGGACGGTCTACAATGAGCAGTTCTTC.

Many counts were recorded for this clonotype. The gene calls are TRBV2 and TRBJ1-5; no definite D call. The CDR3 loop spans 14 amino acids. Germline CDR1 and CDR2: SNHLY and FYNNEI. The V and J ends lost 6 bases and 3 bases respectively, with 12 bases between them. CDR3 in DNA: TGTGCCAGCAGGGGCCCGGGCCCCAATCAGCCCCAGCATTTT. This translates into CASRGPGPNQPQHF.